This note documents a single T cell receptor (beta chain) sequence. Its antigen is unknown. The data belong to a study of graft-versus-host responses after intestinal transplantation. Study information: Transplant types were multivisceral, liver-intestinal, or isolated intestinal. Every recipient had anti-thymocyte globulin induction and around three years of tacrolimus plus steroids.

Generated by immunoSEQ multiplex PCR, the TCRdb table keeps only in-frame clones and is missing some. The table shows under 85,000 clones, with roughly 87% occurring only once. Whole-study results and caveats: Early post-transplant HvG declines tracked with peak circulating GvH clone levels. Present in recipient marrow, GvH clones included some that appeared first in ileum or blood.

The clonotype originates from a human donor who received an intestinal transplant. The sequencing used unstimulated CD8+ T cells sorted from spleen or lymph node cells, collected before intestinal transplant.

The CDR3 DNA reads as TGCGCCAGCAGTGAGGGCCTCAAAGAGACCCAGTACTTC. Protein: CASSEGLKETQYF. This chain connects TRBV10-2 to TRBJ2-5; D remains unclear. Trimming took 2 bases from V and 3 from J, leaving 7 bases between them. Germline-derived CDR1 and CDR2 are WSHSY and SAAADI. CDR3 size: 13 residues.